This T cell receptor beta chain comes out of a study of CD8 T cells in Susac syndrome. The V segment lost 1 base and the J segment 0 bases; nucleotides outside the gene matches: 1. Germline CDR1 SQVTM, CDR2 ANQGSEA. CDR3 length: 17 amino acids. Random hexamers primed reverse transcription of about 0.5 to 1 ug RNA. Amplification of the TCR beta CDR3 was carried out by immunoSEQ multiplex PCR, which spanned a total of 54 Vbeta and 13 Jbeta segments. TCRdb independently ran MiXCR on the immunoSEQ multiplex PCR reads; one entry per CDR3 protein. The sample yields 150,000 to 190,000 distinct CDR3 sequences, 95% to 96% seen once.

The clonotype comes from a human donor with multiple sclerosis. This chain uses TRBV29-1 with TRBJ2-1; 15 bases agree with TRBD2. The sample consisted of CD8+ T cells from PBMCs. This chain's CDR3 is CSVEGTSGGASYNEQFF. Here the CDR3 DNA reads TGCAGCGTTGAAGGGACTAGCGGGGGGGCCTCCTACAATGAGCAGTTCTTC.